This paragraph reports one TCR beta chain. What it recognizes is unknown. An end of the junction differs from the germline gene, which may be a read error. Alongside blood RNA obtained from unsorted whole blood, germline DNA was also extracted. This entry belongs to a study of tumor-infiltrating lymphocytes in primary liver carcinoma. General study results and limits: In tumor-adjacent and tumor-blood pairs, overlap was lower than in tumor region pairs.

The investigators made TCR beta cDNA from 400 to 500 ng total RNA, using a constant-region primer. Construction of TCR beta libraries relied on three successive nested multiplex PCR rounds employing slightly modified ARM-PCR. Primers for the first two PCR rounds were TRBV1-TRBV30 forward primers and a C-beta reverse primer (roughly 10 cycles per round). TCRdb independently ran MiXCR on the multiplex PCR reads; one entry per CDR3 protein. The table includes almost 200,000 distinct CDR3 sequences, about 61% detected once. The CDR3 runs 15 residues. Germline CDR1 MNHEY, CDR2 SVGAGI. The sample comprised peripheral blood. This chain links TRBV6-5 with TRBJ2-7; 7 bases align to TRBD1. This TCR derives from an older woman with primary liver carcinoma and hepatitis B virus infection. The CDR3 coding sequence is TGTGCCAGCAGTTACTCGGGGACAGTGTCCTACGAGCAGTATTTC. The encoded protein is CASSYSGTVSYEQYF.